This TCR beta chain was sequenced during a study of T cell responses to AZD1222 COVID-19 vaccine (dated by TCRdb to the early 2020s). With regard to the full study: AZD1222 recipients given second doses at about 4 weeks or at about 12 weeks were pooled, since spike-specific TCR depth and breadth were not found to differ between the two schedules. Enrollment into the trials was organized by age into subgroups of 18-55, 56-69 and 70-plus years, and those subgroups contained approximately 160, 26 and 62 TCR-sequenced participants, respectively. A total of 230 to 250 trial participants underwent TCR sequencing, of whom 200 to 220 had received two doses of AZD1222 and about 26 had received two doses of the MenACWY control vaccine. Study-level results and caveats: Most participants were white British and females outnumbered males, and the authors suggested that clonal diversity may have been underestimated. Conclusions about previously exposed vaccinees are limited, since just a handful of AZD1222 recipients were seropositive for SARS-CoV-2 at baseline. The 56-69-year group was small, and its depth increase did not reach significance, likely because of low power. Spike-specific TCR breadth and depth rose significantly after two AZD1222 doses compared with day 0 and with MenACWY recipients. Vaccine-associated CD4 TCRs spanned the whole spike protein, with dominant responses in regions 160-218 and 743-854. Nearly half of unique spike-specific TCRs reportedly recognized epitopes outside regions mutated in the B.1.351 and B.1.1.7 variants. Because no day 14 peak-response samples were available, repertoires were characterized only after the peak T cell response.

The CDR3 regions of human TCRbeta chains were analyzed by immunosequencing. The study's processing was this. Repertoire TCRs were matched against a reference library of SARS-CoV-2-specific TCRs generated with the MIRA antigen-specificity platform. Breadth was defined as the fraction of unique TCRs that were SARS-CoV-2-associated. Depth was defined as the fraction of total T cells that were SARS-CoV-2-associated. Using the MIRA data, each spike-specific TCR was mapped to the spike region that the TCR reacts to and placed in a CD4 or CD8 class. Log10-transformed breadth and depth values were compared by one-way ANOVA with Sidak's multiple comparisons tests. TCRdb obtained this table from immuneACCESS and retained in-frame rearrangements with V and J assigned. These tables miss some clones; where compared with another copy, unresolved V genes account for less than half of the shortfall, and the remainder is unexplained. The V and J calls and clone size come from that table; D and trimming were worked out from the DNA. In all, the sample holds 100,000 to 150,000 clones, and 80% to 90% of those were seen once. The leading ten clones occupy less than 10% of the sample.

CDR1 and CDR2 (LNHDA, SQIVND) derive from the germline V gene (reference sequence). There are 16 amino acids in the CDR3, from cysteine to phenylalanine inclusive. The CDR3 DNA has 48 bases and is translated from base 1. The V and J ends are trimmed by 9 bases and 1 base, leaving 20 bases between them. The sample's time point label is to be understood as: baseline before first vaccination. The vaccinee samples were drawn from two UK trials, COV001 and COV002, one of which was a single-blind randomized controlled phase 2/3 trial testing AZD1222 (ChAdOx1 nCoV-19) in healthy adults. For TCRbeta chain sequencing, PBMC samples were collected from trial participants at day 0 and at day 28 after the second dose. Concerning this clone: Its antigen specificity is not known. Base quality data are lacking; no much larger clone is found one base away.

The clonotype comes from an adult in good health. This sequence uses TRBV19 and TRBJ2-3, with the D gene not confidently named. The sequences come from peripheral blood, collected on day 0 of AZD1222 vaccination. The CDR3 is CASSTLTETGTDTQYF. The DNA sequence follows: TGTGCCAGCTCCACTCTTACAGAGACCGGCACAGATACGCAGTATTTT.